This TCR beta chain stems from a study of blood T cell repertoires in COVID-19. Study-wide context: PBMCs, B-cell-depleted T cells, or T cells provided the cDNA or gDNA that made up the material.

This CDR3 contains 13 residues. J lost 11 bases, V lost 4 bases, and 8 bases had no gene match. Germline CDR1 reads MNHNY; CDR2 reads SVGAGI (reference sequence). Method: immunoSEQ multiplex PCR; TCRdb's copy keeps in-frame clones and lacks some. The sample contains 75,000 to 85,000 clones, 82% of which appear only once. The material sequenced was peripheral blood. This clonotype was sampled from a human donor in a cohort sampled during active COVID-19. The chain recombines TRBV6-6 with TRBJ1-1; 9 positions match TRBD1. The CDR3 loop reads CASSSPGQGTAFF. The DNA for the CDR3 is TGTGCCAGCAGTTCCCCGGGACAGGGAACGGCTTTCTTT.